The next 26 T cell receptor beta chains were all read from a single sample in a study of blood T cell repertoires in COVID-19. Sequencing was performed with immunoSEQ multiplex PCR; in TCRdb, only in-frame clones are kept and a portion is missing. The profile covers approximately 97,000 clones, with 85% to 90% appearing a single time and around 1.9% taken by the ten largest. Material: peripheral blood. These receptors were collected from a man aged 50 to 60 with COVID-19, enrolled during active disease.

This chain connects TRBV2 to TRBJ1-5; TRBD1 might be the D (5 bases). V lost 8 bases and J lost 3, with 11 bases in between. CDR1 and CDR2 from the germline V gene are SNHLY and FYNNEI. The CDR3 totals 13 residues. CDR3 sequence reads: CASLGLDNQPQHF. The DNA for the CDR3 is TGTGCCAGCTTGGGGCTTGACAATCAGCCCCAGCATTTT.

The CDR3 nucleotides read TGTGCCAGCCAGTCACAGGTCCACACAGATACGCAGTATTTT. This sequence encodes CASQSQVHTDTQYF. This chain uses TRBV18 with TRBJ2-3; possible D gene TRBD1, 5 bases. Per the germline V gene, CDR1 is KGHSH and CDR2 is LQKENI. V was clipped by 8 bases and J by 2 bases, with 14 bases between them. This CDR3 has 14 amino acids.

This chain links TRBV11-3 with TRBJ2-7; 7 nucleotides line up with TRBD2. The CDR3 is 14 residues long. V was clipped by 1 base and J by 4 bases; unmatched bases: 4. Germline V CDR1 and CDR2: SGHNT, YENEEA. The CDR3 DNA sequence: TGTGCCAGCAGCTTAGGCGGGGGTTCGTACGAGCAGTACTTC. Residues: CASSLGGGSYEQYF.

The chain couples TRBV29-1 to TRBJ2-3; 10 nucleotides line up with TRBD2. Germline-derived CDR1 and CDR2 are SQVTM and ANQGSEA. The CDR3 loop spans 14 amino acids. J gave up 7 bases and V 8 bases, and 12 bases lay outside the gene matches. The CDR3 spells CSLGSSGGRNTQYF. CDR3 DNA sequence: TGCAGCCTTGGGTCTAGCGGGGGTAGGAATACGCAGTATTTT.

The J gene is TRBJ1-1, the V gene TRBV4-1, with D hard to call. The V end was cut by 4 bases, the J end by 7 bases, with 22 bases between. In germline, CDR1 is MGHRA, CDR2 YSYEKL. The CDR3 has 16 amino acids. The CDR3 DNA reads TGCGCCAGCAGCCGGGCCGGGAATAAGGTGGAGGGTGAAGCTTTCTTT. Amino acids: CASSRAGNKVEGEAFF.

The rearrangement links TRBV19 to TRBJ1-5; the D gene is possibly TRBD1 (6 bases). Germline values: CDR1 LNHDA, CDR2 SQIVND (reference sequence). V lost 11 bases and J lost 0, with 23 bases in between. This CDR3 comprises 17 residues. The CDR3 reads CASKGTHKSNSNQPQHF. The CDR3 region has the DNA TGTGCCTCCAAAGGGACACACAAAAGTAATAGCAATCAGCCCCAGCATTTT. The entire variable domain, with the rest obtained from reference TRBV19 and TRBJ1-5, is as follows: DGGITQSPKYLFRKEGQNVTLSCEQNLNHDAMYWYRQDPGQGLRLIYYSQIVNDFQKGDIAEGYSVSREKKESFPLTVTSAQKNPTAFYLCASKGTHKSNSNQPQHFGDGTRLSIL.

This clone was observed a few times. V and J are TRBV27 and TRBJ2-5, with 10 bases aligning to TRBD2. The CDR3 consists of 16 residues. Looked up from germline, CDR1 is MNHEY and CDR2 is SMNVEV (reference sequence). Germline trimming cut 3 bases from V and 2 bases from J; bases unmatched to any gene: 6. The CDR3: CASSFIAGGLQETQYF. The DNA for the CDR3 is TGTGCCAGCAGTTTCATAGCGGGGGGCTTACAAGAGACCCAGTACTTC.

This CDR3 is CASSSIRGTGGNTIYF. The CDR3 DNA is TGTGCCAGCAGTTCTATCCGGGGGACAGGTGGAAACACCATATATTTT. The chain has TRBV6-5 and TRBJ1-3, with TRBD1 matching over 8 bases. Germline CDR1 reads MNHEY; CDR2 reads SVGAGI. This CDR3 spans 16 amino acids. The V segment lost 4 bases and the J segment 3 bases; nucleotides outside the gene matches: 8.

The V gene is TRBV11-2, the J gene TRBJ2-3, with 13 bases matching TRBD2. This CDR3 region has 16 residues. The trim removed 4 bases at V and 10 bases at J, leaving 11 bases unmatched. CDR1 SGHAT and CDR2 FQNNGV come from the germline V gene. The CDR3 DNA reads TGTGCCAGCAGCTCCCGAGGGACTAGCGGGGACCTGGCGCAGTATTTT. This codes for CASSSRGTSGDLAQYF.

The chain has TRBV5-4 and TRBJ2-7; 8 bases are shared with TRBD2. Germline V CDR1 and CDR2: SGHNT, YYREEE (reference sequence). The CDR3 is made up of 14 amino acids. The junction had 1 base not matched to a gene; V was cut back by 0 bases and J by 2 bases. The CDR3 DNA reads TGTGCCAGCAGCTTGGGCGGGGGGACCTACGAGCAGTACTTC. Translating it yields CASSLGGGTYEQYF.

The V and J genes are TRBV6-2 or TRBV6-3 and TRBJ2-7; 10 bases fit TRBD2. The CDR3 consists of 15 residues. The germline V gene has CDR1 MNHEY and CDR2 SVGEGT. V lost 5 bases, J lost 1 base, and 5 bases stayed unmatched. CDR3 DNA sequence: TGTGCCAGCAGTACAACTAGCGGGGCTTCCTACGAGCAGTACTTC. This sequence encodes CASSTTSGASYEQYF.

Details on this clone: Germline and junction disagree at one end, which may indicate a read error. The chain couples TRBV3-1 (or the pseudogene TRBV3-2) to TRBJ2-3, with 10 bases aligning to TRBD2. The CDR3 runs 14 residues. The V gene's germline CDR1 is LGHDT and CDR2 YNNKEL (reference sequence). CDR3 region: CASNQRGGTDAQYF. DNA for the CDR3: TGTGCCAGCAACCAGCGGGGGGGGACAGATGCGCAGTATTTT.

The rearrangement links TRBV9 to TRBJ2-3; TRBD1 agrees at 8 bases. The V and J ends lost 4 bases and 10 bases, in that order; junction bases with no gene match: 11. The CDR3 has 14 amino acids. In germline, CDR1 is SGDLS, CDR2 YYNGEE. This chain's CDR3 is CASSPSGGLDAQYF. The DNA for the CDR3 is TGTGCCAGCAGCCCCTCAGGGGGCCTTGATGCGCAGTATTTT.

The chain links TRBV5-1 to TRBJ1-2, with TRBD1 matching over 10 bases. The CDR3 is 14 residues long. The J segment lost 7 bases and the V segment lost 2 bases, leaving 5 bases of the junction unmatched. Germline V gene data show CDR1 as SGHRS and CDR2 as YFSETQ. CDR3 nucleotide sequence: TGCGCCAGCAGCTTCGGACAGGGGGAGGGTGGCTACACCTTC. This translates into CASSFGQGEGGYTF.

The chain has TRBV28 and TRBJ2-5, with a weak D call TRBD1 (6 bases). V lost 6 bases to trimming and J lost 0 bases, with 11 bases between them. The CDR3 has 14 amino acids. Germline V CDR1 and CDR2: MDHEN, SYDVKM. CDR3 DNA sequence: TGTGCCAGCAGCCCAGGGGCGAACCAAGAGACCCAGTACTTC. Its protein product is CASSPGANQETQYF.

The chain combines TRBV19 with TRBJ2-7; possibly TRBD1 for D (6 bases). Germline V gene data show CDR1 as LNHDA and CDR2 as SQIVND (reference sequence). V was cut by 0 bases and J by 0 bases, with 9 bases left in between. The CDR3 runs to 15 residues. CDR3: CASSIDDRTSYEQYF. CDR3 coding DNA: TGTGCCAGTAGTATAGATGACAGGACCTCCTACGAGCAGTACTTC.

The V and J genes are TRBV5-1 and TRBJ2-2, with 8 positions matching TRBD2. This CDR3 is built from 14 residues. V shed 4 bases, J shed 6 bases, and the junction held 5 bases outside the gene matches. CDR1 SGHRS and CDR2 YFSETQ come from the germline V gene. This CDR3 is CASSLGGGPGELFF. The CDR3 DNA follows: TGCGCCAGCAGCCTCGGGGGGGGCCCCGGGGAGCTGTTTTTT.

The CDR3 is CASSVTGFEQYF. Here the CDR3 DNA reads TGTGCCAGCAGTGTGACAGGGTTCGAGCAGTACTTC. This chain uses TRBV2 with TRBJ2-7, with 7 nucleotides matching TRBD1. The CDR3 spans 12 residues. Germline lookup yields CDR1 SNHLY and CDR2 FYNNEI. V gave up 4 bases and J gave up 6 bases; unmatched junction bases: 3.

The rearrangement links TRBV5-1 to TRBJ1-6, with 8 bases fitting TRBD1. Unmatched junction bases numbered 11, after V lost 4 bases and J lost 5 bases. CDR3 length: 17 residues. The germline V gene has CDR1 SGHRS and CDR2 YFSETQ. The CDR3 sequence is CASSPTGQGSNNSPLHF. For the CDR3, the DNA is TGCGCCAGCAGCCCGACCGGACAGGGATCGAATAATTCACCCCTCCACTTT.

This clone was counted many times. The chain joins TRBV6-5 to TRBJ2-7, with 10 bases identical to TRBD1. Per the germline V gene, CDR1 is MNHEY and CDR2 is SVGAGI. This CDR3 comprises 15 residues. The trim removed 4 bases at V and 4 bases at J, leaving 7 bases unmatched. For the CDR3, the DNA is TGTGCCAGCAGTTCCCCGACAGGGGGCGTGTACGAGCAGTACTTC. Translation: CASSSPTGGVYEQYF.

This clone was seen only once. The chain combines TRBV10-2 with TRBJ2-1, with a possible D match to TRBD2 (9 bases). From germline, CDR1 is WSHSY and CDR2 SAAADI. V lost 6 bases to trimming and J lost 5 bases, with 20 bases between them. There are 16 residues in the CDR3. CDR3 in DNA: TGCGCCAGCAGAGGACAGGGTGAGCGGGGGGACAATGAGCAGTTCTTC. Translated, it gives CASRGQGERGDNEQFF.

This chain connects TRBV27 to TRBJ2-5; D may be TRBD1 (5 bases). The V gene lost 0 bases and the J gene lost 5 bases, with 16 bases spanning the gap. This CDR3 spans 16 amino acids. Germline-derived CDR1 and CDR2 are MNHEY and SMNVEV (reference sequence). CDR3: CASSLSLDSLSETQYF. CDR3 sequence (DNA): TGTGCCAGCAGTTTATCGTTAGACAGTCTTTCGGAGACCCAGTACTTC.

In this sample, this clone turned up once. This rearrangement joins TRBV6-4 to TRBJ2-3; 13 nucleotides agree with TRBD2. CDR1 and CDR2 from the germline V gene are MRHNA and SNTAGT. This CDR3 region has 15 residues. The V segment lost 2 bases and the J segment 4 bases; nucleotides outside the gene matches: 0. The CDR3 nucleotides are TGTGCCAGCAGTGACACTAGCGGGGGGGCAGATACGCAGTATTTT. Protein: CASSDTSGGADTQYF.

The genes are TRBV10-3 and TRBJ1-5; 8 nucleotides match TRBD1. The V gene end was trimmed by 10 bases and the J gene end by 0 bases; junction bases not matched to a gene: 11. CDR3 length: 16 amino acids. Germline V gives CDR1 ENHRY, CDR2 SYGVKD. The CDR3 protein is CASHTGGGDSNQPQHF. The CDR3 DNA is TGTGCCAGCCATACAGGGGGTGGGGATAGCAATCAGCCCCAGCATTTT.

The genes are TRBV6-4 and TRBJ2-3; 15 nucleotides align to TRBD2. From germline, CDR1 is MRHNA and CDR2 SNTAGT. The ends lost 4 bases at V and 6 bases at J; junction bases unmatched: 2. The CDR3 covers 15 residues. The CDR3 DNA follows: TGTGCCAGCAGTGCCGGGACTAGCGGGGGGGATACGCAGTATTTT. Amino acids: CASSAGTSGGDTQYF.

This clone was picked up one time. The V call is TRBV7-8, the J call TRBJ1-1; D remains unclear. This CDR3 is 17 amino acids long. Per germline, CDR1 SGHVS and CDR2 FQNEAQ. V was cut by 5 bases and J by 2 bases, with 21 bases left in between. The chain's CDR3 is CASSTPLFSILNTEAFF. CDR3 DNA sequence: TGTGCCAGCAGCACTCCCCTGTTTTCCATCTTAAACACTGAAGCTTTCTTT.